Presented here are 17 T cell receptor beta chains from one specimen sequenced in a study of T cells in Graves' hyperthyroidism and ophthalmopathy. The investigators amplified TCR beta CDR3 regions from RNA transcripts. The primer set for the first-round RT-PCR of the TCR CDR3 was HTBI. TCRdb passed the multiplex PCR reads through MiXCR, listing each CDR3 protein once. The sample gives approximately 560,000 distinct CDR3 sequences, approximately 14% of which show up once; around 7.5% is in the top ten. The sample was blood. These receptors all come from a woman in her twenties or thirties with Graves' hyperthyroidism.

This sequence joins TRBV19 and TRBJ2-3; 14 bases line up with TRBD2. The CDR3 runs 20 residues. The J segment lost 6 bases and the V segment lost 5 bases, leaving 19 bases of the junction unmatched. The germline gives CDR1 LNHDA, CDR2 SQIVND (reference sequence). Written as DNA, the CDR3 is TGTGCCAGTAGTCCGGGACTAGCGGGAGTTGGTGGTTTGTCTTCGGATACGCAGTATTTT. Its translation: CASSPGLAGVGGLSSDTQYF.

DNA of the CDR3: TGCAGTGCCTACCCGGGACGGCGCTACGAGCAGTACTTC. Translation: CSAYPGRRYEQYF. The chain recombines TRBV20-1 with TRBJ2-7; D tentatively fits TRBD1 or TRBD2 (5 bases each). This CDR3 region has 13 residues. Germline V gene lookup returns CDR1 DFQATT and CDR2 SNEGSKA (reference sequence). V gave up 6 bases and J gave up 3 bases, with 15 bases separating them.

The J gene is TRBJ2-5, the V gene TRBV5-1; the D gene is possibly TRBD2 (6 bases). Per germline, CDR1 SGHRS and CDR2 YFSETQ. V was shortened by 2 bases and J by 8 bases, with 16 bases between the two germline ends. This CDR3 spans 14 amino acids. This chain's CDR3 is CASSLMGGVDTQYF. CDR3 nucleotide sequence: TGCGCCAGCAGCTTAATGGGGGGAGTGGATACCCAGTACTTC.

This clonotype was seen ten or more times. The chain couples TRBV29-1 to TRBJ1-1; D remains unclear. This CDR3 spans 17 amino acids. Germline CDR1 is SQVTM and CDR2 is ANQGSEA. V gave up 4 bases and J gave up 1 base, with 22 bases separating them. The CDR3 nucleotides are TGCAGCGTTGGGGTAAGGGTAGGCTTCGTGGCGAACACTGAAGCTTTCTTT. Encoded protein: CSVGVRVGFVANTEAFF.

There are many counts of this clonotype. The chain couples TRBV2 to TRBJ2-5, with 11 bases matching TRBD2. The V gene end was trimmed by 5 bases and the J gene end by 1 base; junction bases not matched to a gene: 15. In germline, CDR1 is SNHLY, CDR2 FYNNEI. The CDR3 runs to 19 residues. The CDR3 sequence: CASSPTSGRTRAVQETQYF. For the CDR3, the DNA is TGTGCCAGCAGTCCAACTAGCGGGAGAACGCGGGCGGTCCAAGAGACCCAGTACTTC.

This clonotype was seen more than once but under ten times. The chain links TRBV6-1 to TRBJ2-6, with D possibly TRBD2 on 5 matching bases. Germline assignment: CDR1 MNHNS and CDR2 SASEGT. The CDR3 extends over 15 amino acids. V dropped 5 bases and J dropped 0 bases, with 8 bases sitting between them. The CDR3, as DNA: TGTGCCAGCAGTAGAGAGGGCTCTGGGGCCAACGTCCTGACTTTC. Protein product: CASSREGSGANVLTF.

The chain combines TRBV6-9 with TRBJ1-4, with 9 bases lining up with TRBD1. V lost 4 bases and J lost 7; bases outside the gene matches: 7. The germline V gene has CDR1 MNHGY and CDR2 SVAAGI. The CDR3 contains 15 residues. Written as DNA, the CDR3 is TGTGCCAGCAGTTCCCCGGACAGGGGAGGTGAAAAACTGTTTTTT. This gives the protein CASSSPDRGGEKLFF.

This clonotype was seen many times. This sequence joins TRBV18 and TRBJ2-7; the D call may be TRBD1 or TRBD2 (5 bases each). This CDR3 is built from 15 residues. CDR1 and CDR2 (germline): KGHSH, LQKENI. V lost 3 bases, J lost 4 bases, and 16 bases lay in between. CDR3 sequence (DNA): TGTGCCAGCTCACCCCCCAAGGGGACCCCTTACGAGCAGTACTTC. Translating gives CASSPPKGTPYEQYF.

This clonotype was recorded at least ten times. The gene calls are TRBV7-2 and TRBJ2-1; 11 bases agree with TRBD2. The germline V gene has CDR1 SGHTA and CDR2 FQGNSA. Trimming took 1 base from V and 10 from J; bases not matched to a gene: 6. This CDR3 is built from 15 residues. The DNA for the CDR3 is TGTGCCAGCAGCTTAGTAGGACTAGCGGGCTCAGAGCAGTTCTTC. As protein: CASSLVGLAGSEQFF. Filled out from reference TRBV7-2 and TRBJ2-1, the complete variable domain reads GAGVSQSPSNKVTEKGKDVELRCDPISGHTALYWYRQSLGQGLEFLIYFQGNSAPDKSGLPSDRFSAERTGGSVSTLTIQRTQQEDSAVYLCASSLVGLAGSEQFFGPGTRLTVL.

This clonotype was seen repeatedly, ten times or more. The rearrangement joins TRBV6-5 to TRBJ1-5; D is unclear. The CDR3 totals 15 residues. V lost 0 bases and J lost 3, with 9 bases in between. From germline, CDR1 is MNHEY and CDR2 SVGAGI. The CDR3 DNA reads TGTGCCAGCAGTTACTCGGGCAGGTACAATCAGCCCCAGCATTTT. Translating gives CASSYSGRYNQPQHF.

This chain connects TRBV7-2 to TRBJ2-7; D unresolved. Germline V gives CDR1 SGHTA, CDR2 FQGNSA. CDR3 length: 13 residues. The V end was cut by 3 bases, the J end by 6 bases, with 12 bases between. In nucleotides, the CDR3 is TGTGCCAGCAGCTTTTCCGGAGTCGGCGAGCAGTACTTC. This sequence encodes CASSFSGVGEQYF. Full variable domain (missing parts from reference TRBV7-2 and TRBJ2-7): GAGVSQSPSNKVTEKGKDVELRCDPISGHTALYWYRQSLGQGLEFLIYFQGNSAPDKSGLPSDRFSAERTGGSVSTLTIQRTQQEDSAVYLCASSFSGVGEQYFGPGTRLTVT.

This clonotype has a count of ten or more. The V gene is TRBV27, the J gene TRBJ2-4; D is unclear. The CDR3 loop spans 13 amino acids. Germline V gives CDR1 MNHEY, CDR2 SMNVEV (reference sequence). The V gene lost 5 bases and the J gene lost 0 bases, with 5 bases spanning the gap. The CDR3 DNA reads as TGTGCCAGCAGTCAAGGAGCCAAAAACATTCAGTACTTC. Residues: CASSQGAKNIQYF.

The J gene is TRBJ2-1, the V gene TRBV9; 11 bases match TRBD2. CDR3 length: 16 residues. Per germline, CDR1 SGDLS and CDR2 YYNGEE. With V trimmed by 3 bases and J by 2 bases, 4 bases remained unmatched. CDR3 DNA: TGTGCCAGCAGCGCCACTAGCGGGAGAGCCTACAATGAGCAGTTCTTC. Translation: CASSATSGRAYNEQFF.

This clonotype was seen many times. V gene TRBV7-2 combines with J gene TRBJ2-7; 10 nucleotides line up with TRBD2. Germline V CDR1 and CDR2: SGHTA, FQGNSA. J gave up 2 bases and V 3 bases, and 7 bases lay outside the gene matches. The CDR3 has 16 residues. The CDR3 region has the DNA TGTGCCAGCAGCTTTCGGACTAGCGGTTTTACCTACGAGCAGTACTTC. Encoded protein: CASSFRTSGFTYEQYF.

J is TRBJ2-2 and V is TRBV29-1; TRBD1 matches at 7 bases. The V and J ends lost 7 bases and 6 bases, in that order; junction bases with no gene match: 8. Germline V gives CDR1 SQVTM, CDR2 ANQGSEA. The CDR3 length is 13 residues. The CDR3 is CSAKGARAGELFF. The CDR3 DNA follows: TGCAGCGCGAAGGGGGCTCGTGCCGGGGAGCTGTTTTTT.

This clonotype was recorded at least ten times. V and J are TRBV13 and TRBJ2-6, with 10 bases lining up with TRBD1. CDR1 PRHDT and CDR2 FYEKMQ come from the germline V gene (reference sequence). J was trimmed by 1 base and V by 3 bases; bases with no gene match: 3. CDR3 size: 17 residues. CDR3 bases: TGTGCCAGCAGCTTCGACAGGGGGCCGTCTGGGGCCAACGTCCTGACTTTC. Translation gives CASSFDRGPSGANVLTF.

The V and J genes are TRBV9 and TRBJ1-2; D gene unclear. CDR3 size: 11 residues. The germline gives CDR1 SGDLS, CDR2 YYNGEE. The V end lost 3 bases, the J end lost 9 bases, and 9 bases lay between the germline ends. In nucleotides, the CDR3 is TGTGCCAGCAGCGGGATGTTAAGCTACACCTTC. Its translation is CASSGMLSYTF.